This passage covers 28 T cell receptor beta chains from one sample sequenced in a study of OX40 agonist ivuxolimab in advanced cancers. Produced via immunoSEQ multiplex PCR; TCRdb's table is partial and in-frame only. The table has more than 60,000 clones, approximately 87% seen once. The source material was CD4+ or CD8+ T cells sorted from blood, sampled in a trial of the OX40 agonist ivuxolimab. The receptors were sampled from an adult with an advanced solid tumor such as melanoma, head and neck, liver or kidney cancer.

CDR3 nucleotides: TGTGCCAGCTGGGGAAGGGGCTATAATTCACCCCTCCACTTT. Amino acids: CASWGRGYNSPLHF. The genes are TRBV28 and TRBJ1-6; a weak D match, TRBD1 (5 bases). Germline loops: CDR1 MDHEN, CDR2 SYDVKM. V was cut by 8 bases and J by 3 bases, with 11 bases left in between. The CDR3 length is 14 residues.

This chain uses TRBV7-2 with TRBJ1-5, with D tentatively TRBD1 (5 bases). Germline CDR1 reads SGHTA; CDR2 reads FQGNSA. The V gene lost 1 base and the J gene lost 3 bases, with 7 bases spanning the gap. The CDR3 runs 14 residues. The CDR3 here is CASSLGQLNQPQHF. The CDR3 DNA sequence: TGTGCCAGCAGCTTAGGACAGCTCAATCAGCCCCAGCATTTT.

This clone was picked up one time. J is TRBJ1-2 and V is TRBV6-5; D is ambiguous. The CDR3 has 14 residues. The ends were cut back, 0 bases at V and 4 bases at J, with 9 bases in the middle. The germline CDR1 and CDR2 sequences are MNHEY and SVGAGI. CDR3 DNA sequence: TGTGCCAGCAGTTACTCCCCCATCCGCTATGGCTACACCTTC. As protein: CASSYSPIRYGYTF.

This clone was picked up a small number of times. The chain links TRBV11-2 to TRBJ2-1, with D uncertain. The germline gives CDR1 SGHAT, CDR2 FQNNGV. Trimming removed 5 bases from V and 7 bases from J, with 9 bases in between. The CDR3 loop spans 12 amino acids. CDR3 loop: CASSTLGNEQFF. CDR3 DNA: TGTGCCAGCAGCACCTTGGGTAATGAGCAGTTCTTC. Complete variable domain (other parts from reference TRBV11-2 and TRBJ2-1): EAGVAQSPRYKIIEKRQSVAFWCNPISGHATLYWYQQILGQGPKLLIQFQNNGVVDDSQLPKDRFSAERLKGVDSTLKIQPAKLEDSAVYLCASSTLGNEQFFGPGTRLTVL.

V gene TRBV28 combines with J gene TRBJ2-1; no clear D. V lost 11 bases and J 7 bases, leaving 9 bases between the germline ends. Germline CDR1 MDHEN, CDR2 SYDVKM. This CDR3 contains 10 residues. Here the CDR3 DNA reads TGTGCCGGGAAGCAGAATGAGCAGTTCTTC. Amino acid sequence: CAGKQNEQFF.

This clone was picked up one time. V is TRBV29-1 and J is TRBJ2-5; weak D call: TRBD2 (7 bases). Germline loops: CDR1 SQVTM, CDR2 ANQGSEA. The CDR3 is made up of 12 amino acids. Trimming took 7 bases from V and 4 from J, leaving 13 bases between them. The CDR3 DNA reads TGCAGCGGGGGGGGGCGCGGAGAGACCCAGTACTTC. It specifies CSGGGRGETQYF.

The rearrangement links TRBV30 to TRBJ2-3; 8 bases line up with TRBD2. V shed 3 bases, J shed 4 bases, and the junction held 0 bases outside the gene matches. Germline CDR1 reads GTSNPN; CDR2 reads SVGIG (reference sequence). This CDR3 contains 12 residues. In DNA form, the CDR3 reads TGTGCCTGGAGCGGGGGGGCAGATACGCAGTATTTT. It is translated as CAWSGGADTQYF. The full variable domain, rest sourced from reference TRBV30 and TRBJ2-3, is SQTIHQWPATLVQPVGSPLSLECTVEGTSNPNLYWYRQAAGRGLQLLFYSVGIGQISSEVPQNLSASRPQDRQFILSSKKLLLSDSGFYLCAWSGGADTQYFGPGTRLTVL.

The rearrangement joins TRBV7-9 to TRBJ2-3; the D is unclear. The CDR3 loop spans 15 amino acids. V was cut by 0 bases and J by 0 bases, with 7 bases left in between. Germline CDR1 is SEHNR and CDR2 is FQNEAQ (reference sequence). The CDR3 reads CASSLAAVSTDTQYF. In DNA form, the CDR3 reads TGTGCCAGCAGCTTAGCCGCGGTTAGCACAGATACGCAGTATTTT.

The count of this clone is one. The gene calls are TRBV5-6 and TRBJ2-3; the D is unclear. Trimming took 4 bases from V and 9 from J, leaving 12 bases between them. Germline V gene lookup returns CDR1 SGHDT and CDR2 YYEEEE. There are 12 residues in the CDR3. CDR3 coding DNA: TGTGCCAGCAGCATCTTTCCCGGGACGCAGTATTTT. Its protein is CASSIFPGTQYF.

The V gene is TRBV18, the J gene TRBJ1-1; D remains ambiguous. The V gene's germline CDR1 is KGHSH and CDR2 LQKENI. CDR3 length equals 17 residues. Trimming shortened V by 3 bases and J by 0 bases, and 17 bases separated the two germline ends. CDR3 amino acids: CASSPSSGSYMNTEAFF. The CDR3 nucleotides are TGTGCCAGCTCACCCTCGTCGGGCAGCTACATGAACACTGAAGCTTTCTTT.

The chain is built from TRBV9 and TRBJ2-7, with D tentatively TRBD2 (7 bases). The CDR3 is made up of 16 amino acids. Germline assignment: CDR1 SGDLS and CDR2 YYNGEE. V dropped 3 bases and J dropped 5 bases, with 21 bases sitting between them. CDR3 sequence: CASSEWGGGAGDEQYF. The CDR3 coding sequence is TGTGCCAGCAGCGAGTGGGGAGGGGGGGCTGGCGACGAGCAGTACTTC.

The CDR3 loop is CASSLQVGSYNEQFF. The CDR3 DNA sequence: TGCGCCAGCAGCTTGCAGGTGGGATCCTACAATGAGCAGTTCTTC. The genes are TRBV5-1 and TRBJ2-1, with unresolved D. V was shortened by 1 base and J by 1 base, with 9 bases between the two germline ends. The CDR3 contains 15 residues. CDR1 is SGHRS, CDR2 YFSETQ, per germline.

The chain combines TRBV10-2 with TRBJ2-5, with D unresolved. V shed 8 bases and J shed 8 bases, with 12 bases lying between them. The CDR3 is made up of 11 amino acids. Germline lookup yields CDR1 WSHSY and CDR2 SAAADI. The CDR3 DNA reads as TGCGCCAGCGGCCCCGGGCCCACCCAGTACTTC. It yields the protein CASGPGPTQYF.

CDR3 amino acids: CASGTDTQYF. The CDR3 nucleotides are TGTGCCAGCGGCACAGATACGCAGTATTTT. The chain uses TRBV11-2 and TRBJ2-3, with D unresolved. V lost 8 bases and J lost 1, with 1 base in between. The germline V gene has CDR1 SGHAT and CDR2 FQNNGV. This CDR3 is built from 10 residues.

J is TRBJ2-7 and V is TRBV7-9, with D possibly matching TRBD1 (6 bases). The CDR3 runs 13 residues. V gave up 0 bases and J gave up 3 bases, with 6 bases separating them. Looked up from germline, CDR1 is SEHNR and CDR2 is FQNEAQ (reference sequence). The CDR3 region is CASSLAGGYEQYF. The CDR3 coding sequence is TGTGCCAGCAGCTTAGCAGGGGGCTACGAGCAGTACTTC. Filled out from reference TRBV7-9 and TRBJ2-7, the complete variable domain reads DTGVSQNPRHKITKRGQNVTFRCDPISEHNRLYWYRQTLGQGPEFLTYFQNEAQLEKSRLLSDRFSAERPKGSFSTLEIQRTEQGDSAMYLCASSLAGGYEQYFGPGTRLTVT.

The chain combines TRBV7-9 with TRBJ2-3; D is possibly TRBD1 or TRBD2 (5 bases each). The CDR3 covers 14 residues. From germline, CDR1 is SEHNR and CDR2 FQNEAQ (reference sequence). V lost 1 base to trimming and J lost 6 bases, with 11 bases between them. DNA of the CDR3: TGTGCCAGCAGCTTAGGCGCCGGGACGGATACGCAGTATTTT. This translates into CASSLGAGTDTQYF.

This rearrangement joins TRBV6-1 to TRBJ2-5; D remains unclear. The germline gives CDR1 MNHNS, CDR2 SASEGT. This CDR3 has 13 amino acids. Trimming stripped 10 bases from V and 1 base from J, with 13 bases between. The CDR3 nucleotides are TGTGCCACCTCTGGTCGCCCCCAAGAGACCCAGTACTTC. Its translation: CATSGRPQETQYF.

The chain joins TRBV4-1 to TRBJ2-7; D is uncertain. The CDR3 length is 15 residues. V was clipped by 4 bases and J by 5 bases, with 18 bases between them. Germline CDR1 reads MGHRA; CDR2 reads YSYEKL. The CDR3 coding sequence is TGCGCCAGCAGCCCTCCCAGCCCCCCTAAGGACGAGCAGTACTTC. Translated, it gives CASSPPSPPKDEQYF.

The chain uses TRBV7-8 and TRBJ2-7; 10 bases line up with TRBD1. This CDR3 is 14 amino acids long. CDR1 SGHVS and CDR2 FQNEAQ come from the germline V gene. The V and J ends lost 5 bases and 6 bases, in that order; junction bases with no gene match: 7. In DNA, the CDR3 is TGTGCCAGCAGCCCCGGGACAGGGGACGTCGAGCAGTACTTC. This translates into CASSPGTGDVEQYF.

This sequence joins TRBV20-1 and TRBJ2-7; D may be TRBD1 (5 bases). The CDR3 is made up of 11 amino acids. Germline lookup yields CDR1 DFQATT and CDR2 SNEGSKA (reference sequence). With 6 bases removed from V and 4 bases from J, the gap between germline ends came to 10 bases. This CDR3 is CSALDRYEQYF. CDR3 DNA sequence: TGCAGTGCCCTTGACAGATACGAGCAGTACTTC.

V is TRBV18 and J is TRBJ2-7; 10 bases are shared with TRBD1. V shed 3 bases and J 6 bases; nucleotides not matched to a gene: 8. Germline V gives CDR1 KGHSH, CDR2 LQKENI. CDR3 length equals 15 residues. The CDR3 here is CASSPDRGPVREQYF. DNA of the CDR3: TGTGCCAGCTCACCCGACAGGGGGCCTGTGCGCGAGCAGTACTTC.

This sequence joins TRBV19 and TRBJ2-7; possibly TRBD1 for D (5 bases). Germline V gene sequence: CDR1 LNHDA, CDR2 SQIVND (reference sequence). V lost 3 bases and J lost 2, with 11 bases in between. This CDR3 has 14 residues. This chain's CDR3 is CASSIQGLAYEQYF. In nucleotides, the CDR3 is TGTGCCAGTAGTATCCAGGGATTGGCCTACGAGCAGTACTTC.

The chain has TRBV6-6 and TRBJ2-3; D possibly corresponds to TRBD2 (6 bases). CDR1 and CDR2 (germline): MNHNY, SVGAGI (reference sequence). Trimming stripped 5 bases from V and 3 bases from J, with 18 bases between. The CDR3 contains 16 residues. CDR3 coding DNA: TGTGCCAGCAGTCCCCGGGGGATGCAACTGACAGATACGCAGTATTTT. Translated: CASSPRGMQLTDTQYF.

This sequence joins TRBV5-4 and TRBJ1-2; D unclear. Germline CDR1 and CDR2: SGHNT and YYREEE (reference sequence). The ends were cut back, 2 bases at V and 8 bases at J, with 13 bases in the middle. This CDR3 is 13 amino acids long. CDR3 amino acids: CASSFGQSLGYTF. CDR3 coding DNA: TGTGCCAGCAGCTTCGGTCAGTCTCTAGGCTACACCTTC.

The rearrangement links TRBV9 to TRBJ2-7, with D perhaps matching TRBD1 or TRBD2 (5 bases each). The germline V gene encodes CDR1 SGDLS and CDR2 YYNGEE. The V end lost 2 bases, the J end lost 2 bases, and 11 bases lay between the germline ends. The length of the CDR3 is 14 residues. CDR3 amino acids: CASSVTGTAYEQYF. CDR3 in DNA: TGTGCCAGCAGCGTCACCGGGACCGCCTACGAGCAGTACTTC.

The chain employs TRBV7-9 and TRBJ1-1, with D possibly TRBD1 on 5 matching bases. V was trimmed by 4 bases and J by 1 base, leaving 10 bases between them. This CDR3 spans 14 amino acids. Per the germline V gene, CDR1 is SEHNR and CDR2 is FQNEAQ (reference sequence). This chain's CDR3 is CASSSNTGNTEAFF. CDR3 in DNA: TGTGCCAGCAGCTCGAACACAGGGAACACTGAAGCTTTCTTT.

The genes are TRBV6-1 and TRBJ2-7, with TRBD1 matching 9 bases. CDR3 length equals 14 residues. CDR1 is MNHNS and CDR2 is SASEGT in the germline V gene. V was pared by 5 bases and J by 2 bases, with 4 bases of the junction left unmatched. CDR3: CASSTRDRAYEQYF. The CDR3 region has the DNA TGTGCCAGCAGTACGCGGGACAGGGCCTACGAGCAGTACTTC.

The rearrangement joins TRBV2 to TRBJ1-2; the D is unclear. Trimming took off 8 bases at V and 1 base at J, with 14 bases between the two ends. The CDR3 runs 14 residues. CDR1 is SNHLY and CDR2 is FYNNEI in the germline V gene. This CDR3 reads CASRPDGRNYGYTF. The DNA of the CDR3 is TGTGCCAGCCGCCCGGACGGCCGTAACTATGGCTACACCTTC.